This T cell receptor beta chain was recovered during a study of blood T cells in healthy people across ages. Points from the study as a whole: It was held that the diversity estimates obtained from one million T cells were underestimates.

In germline, CDR1 is SGHTA, CDR2 FQGTGA. Trimming removed 7 bases from V and 0 bases from J; junction bases left unmatched: 3. The CDR3 spans 13 residues. Healthy individuals of Caucasian origin from Russia, aged 6 to 90, served as donors. Each sample used at least 6.5 million PBMCs. This clonotype was found many times. The antigen is unknown. Together with a sample-barcoded 5' primer, a J-beta primer mix was included in a second PCR lasting roughly 7 to 11 cycles. TCRdb recomputed calls from the 5' RACE reads with MiXCR, one row per CDR3 protein. The sample contains hundreds of thousands of distinct CDR3 sequences, around 42% of which appear only once.

The TCR was taken from a man in his sixties in good health. The sequencing input was blood. This chain uses TRBV7-3 with TRBJ2-7; 7 bases map to TRBD1. CDR3 nucleotide sequence: TGTGCCAGCATATGGGACAGCTCCTACGAGCAGTACTTC. Amino acid sequence: CASIWDSSYEQYF. Using reference TRBV7-3 and TRBJ2-7 for the parts outside the CDR3, the full variable domain is GAGVSQTPSNKVTEKGKYVELRCDPISGHTALYWYRQSLGQGPEFLIYFQGTGAADDSGLPNDRFFAVRPEGSVSTLKIQRTERGDSAVYLCASIWDSSYEQYFGPGTRLTVT.